The next 18 T cell receptor beta chains were all read from a single sample in a study of T cells after posttransplantation cyclophosphamide. The method was immunoSEQ multiplex PCR; TCRdb's version includes in-frame clones alone and lacks a portion of them. The table records 35,000 to 40,000 clones without singletons, the ten largest covering about 6.4%. Sequencing was carried out using PBMCs. The receptors stem from a man under 40 in good health and a related stem cell transplant donor.

In this sample, this clone turned up many times. The chain combines TRBV25-1 with TRBJ2-2; D unresolved. V was clipped by 8 bases and J by 3 bases, with 4 bases between them. The CDR3 consists of 11 residues. Germline CDR1 reads MGHDK; CDR2 reads SYGVNS. The CDR3 bases are TGTGCCAGCTCGGACACCGGGGAGCTGTTTTTT. Residues: CASSDTGELFF.

This clone was counted many times. The rearrangement uses TRBV28 and TRBJ1-5, with D hard to call. Germline assignment: CDR1 MDHEN and CDR2 SYDVKM. This CDR3 is 14 amino acids long. The V and J ends lost 1 base and 1 base respectively, with 5 bases between them. The CDR3 is CASSLYQSNQPQHF. The CDR3 DNA reads as TGTGCCAGCAGTTTATACCAGAGCAATCAGCCCCAGCATTTT.

There are many counts of this clone. The DNA for the CDR3 is TGTGCCAGCAGCTTATACAGGGGGAATGAGCAGTTCTTC. Amino acid sequence: CASSLYRGNEQFF. The rearrangement uses TRBV7-9 and TRBJ2-1, with 8 positions matching TRBD1. Germline CDR1 and CDR2: SEHNR and FQNEAQ (reference sequence). V lost 2 bases, J lost 7 bases, and 1 base stayed unmatched. This CDR3 has 13 amino acids.

This clone was recorded at least ten times. The chain joins TRBV5-4 to TRBJ2-5, with D possibly TRBD2 on 5 matching bases. V lost 3 bases and J lost 1, with 13 bases in between. This CDR3 has 15 residues. CDR1 SGHNT and CDR2 YYREEE come from the germline V gene (reference sequence). This CDR3 is CASSSDGLFQETQYF. The CDR3 bases are TGTGCCAGCAGCTCGGACGGACTGTTCCAAGAGACCCAGTACTTC.

This clone occurred many times. This chain uses TRBV19 with TRBJ1-5; D is possibly TRBD1 (5 bases). V was cut by 8 bases and J by 4 bases, with 21 bases left in between. CDR1 and CDR2 (germline): LNHDA, SQIVND (reference sequence). The CDR3 contains 16 residues. The CDR3 here is CASSTNRQTRNQPQHF. The CDR3 DNA sequence: TGTGCCAGTTCTACTAACCGACAGACGAGAAATCAGCCCCAGCATTTT.

This clone has ten or more counts. The rearrangement links TRBV27 to TRBJ2-1; D gene ambiguous. The V end was cut by 6 bases, the J end by 0 bases, with 9 bases between. Per germline, CDR1 MNHEY and CDR2 SMNVEV (reference sequence). CDR3 length: 14 amino acids. CDR3 residues: CASRIDNSYNEQFF. In DNA, the CDR3 is TGTGCCAGCAGAATCGACAACTCCTACAATGAGCAGTTCTTC.

This clone has at least ten counts. The genes are TRBV6-5 and TRBJ1-3; 7 bases agree with TRBD1. CDR1 and CDR2 (germline): MNHEY, SVGAGI. J lost 7 bases, V lost 2 bases, and 11 bases had no gene match. The CDR3 is made up of 16 amino acids. CDR3 sequence (DNA): TGTGCCAGCAGTTACGGCGCGACAGGGTTGGGCAACACCATATATTTT. This codes for CASSYGATGLGNTIYF.

This clone was found many times. The rearrangement uses TRBV24-1 and TRBJ2-7; D might be TRBD2 (6 bases). The CDR3 has 12 amino acids. Per the germline V gene, CDR1 is KGHDR and CDR2 is SFDVKD. Trimming took 8 bases from V and 11 from J, leaving 18 bases between them. Here the CDR3 DNA reads TGTGCCACCACCCGGGACTCCCCGGTTGAGTACTTC. Its translation: CATTRDSPVEYF.

At least ten counts were recorded for this clone. The chain's CDR3 is CASSLHGTAGGPGELFF. In nucleotides, the CDR3 is TGTGCCAGCAGCTTGCATGGGACAGCGGGGGGGCCCGGGGAGCTGTTTTTT. The chain employs TRBV5-8 and TRBJ2-2; 10 positions match TRBD2. The CDR3 is 17 residues long. From germline, CDR1 is SGHTS and CDR2 YDEGEE. V shed 1 base and J 6 bases; nucleotides not matched to a gene: 9.

This clone appeared many times. The chain is built from TRBV27 and TRBJ2-7; D is undetermined. With 5 bases removed from V and 2 bases from J, the gap between germline ends came to 10 bases. The CDR3 is 13 residues long. Germline CDR1 is MNHEY and CDR2 is SMNVEV (reference sequence). The CDR3, as DNA: TGTGCCAGCAGTGCGATCTACGCCTACGAGCAGTACTTC. Translating it yields CASSAIYAYEQYF.

This clone has a count of ten or more. This chain uses TRBV5-4 with TRBJ2-3; 8 nucleotides line up with TRBD2. The CDR3 length is 15 residues. The V and J ends lost 3 bases and 7 bases, in that order; junction bases with no gene match: 10. CDR1 and CDR2 from the germline V gene are SGHNT and YYREEE (reference sequence). The CDR3 loop is CASSSTSGGRNTQYF. CDR3 DNA: TGTGCCAGCAGCTCGACAAGCGGGGGCCGGAATACGCAGTATTTT.

This clone was found a few times. The chain couples TRBV13 to TRBJ2-1; the match to TRBD1 covers 10 bases. CDR1 and CDR2 from the germline V gene are PRHDT and FYEKMQ (reference sequence). V trimming: 2 bases; J trimming: 8 bases; junction bases outside the gene matches: 15. CDR3 length: 18 amino acids. The CDR3 protein is CASSLKFGTGVRIDEQFF. CDR3 nucleotide sequence: TGTGCCAGCAGCTTAAAGTTTGGGACAGGGGTTCGGATCGATGAGCAGTTCTTC.

This clone was observed at least ten times. This rearrangement joins TRBV11-3 to TRBJ2-3; 11 bases align to TRBD1. Per the germline V gene, CDR1 is SGHNT and CDR2 is YENEEA. The CDR3 has 15 amino acids. V lost 5 bases, J lost 5 bases, and 6 bases stayed unmatched. CDR3 amino acids: CASSLGQGEVDTQYF. Written as DNA, the CDR3 is TGTGCCAGCAGCCTGGGACAGGGGGAAGTAGATACGCAGTATTTT.

This clone was observed many times. The chain uses TRBV5-1 and TRBJ1-1; possibly TRBD1 for D (5 bases). V was pared by 3 bases and J by 3 bases, with 9 bases between. The germline gives CDR1 SGHRS, CDR2 YFSETQ. This CDR3 has 13 residues. CDR3 DNA: TGCGCCAGCAGCTCGGGGGTCGACACTGAAGCTTTCTTT. It codes for CASSSGVDTEAFF.

In this sample, this clone turned up many times. The rearrangement joins TRBV10-1 to TRBJ2-1; TRBD2 matches at 9 bases. The CDR3 consists of 15 residues. Losses at the gene ends were 4 bases for V and 2 bases for J; bases not matched to a gene: 3. Per germline, CDR1 WNHNN and CDR2 SYGVQD (reference sequence). CDR3 amino acids: CASSATSGPYNEQFF. DNA for the CDR3: TGCGCCAGCAGTGCGACTAGCGGACCCTACAATGAGCAGTTCTTC.

This clone was seen at least ten times. The J gene is TRBJ1-4, the V gene TRBV5-8, with 10 positions matching TRBD1. There are 15 residues in the CDR3. Losses at the gene ends were 4 bases for V and 7 bases for J; bases not matched to a gene: 7. Germline CDR1 SGHTS, CDR2 YDEGEE. CDR3 in amino acids: CASSPAGQGTEKLFF. CDR3 sequence (DNA): TGTGCCAGCAGCCCGGCGGGACAGGGGACTGAAAAACTGTTTTTT.

The genes are TRBV29-1 and TRBJ2-3; TRBD2 aligns across 10 bases. The CDR3 is made up of 14 amino acids. Looked up from germline, CDR1 is SQVTM and CDR2 is ANQGSEA. Trimming cost V 5 bases and J 5 bases; bases outside gene matches: 7. CDR3 nucleotides: TGCAGCGTTTTGAAGAGCGGGGGGGGAGATACGCAGTATTTT. Encoded protein: CSVLKSGGGDTQYF.

This clone was seen ten or more times. The chain combines TRBV28 with TRBJ2-5; 10 bases align to TRBD1. With 2 bases clipped from V and 1 base from J, the junction kept 4 bases outside the gene matches. This CDR3 is 16 amino acids long. From germline, CDR1 is MDHEN and CDR2 SYDVKM. The CDR3, as DNA: TGTGCCAGCAGTTTACCCGGGACAGGGGCCCAAGAGACCCAGTACTTC. This codes for CASSLPGTGAQETQYF.